The clone carrying this T cell receptor (beta chain) has ten or more counts. Germline values: CDR1 SGHTA, CDR2 FQGNSA. The V end lost 5 bases, the J end lost 4 bases, and 11 bases lay between the germline ends. The CDR3 consists of 13 residues. Amplification by 5'RACE using constant-segment primers produced TCR alpha and TCR beta cDNA libraries that carried sample barcodes and UMIs. One entry per CDR3 protein, called by TCRdb with MiXCR from the 5' RACE reads. There are some 150,000 distinct CDR3 sequences in the sample; about 6% occur only once, and about 1.9% lies in the top ten. These data are taken from a study of T-cell memory formation after mild COVID-19.

The clonotype comes from an adult woman who had mild COVID-19 (a few samples of this study predate the infection). Cell type and time point are not known. Material: PBMCs or a T cell subset sorted from them (not recorded which). V and J are TRBV7-2 and TRBJ2-5, with no clear D. The CDR3 DNA reads as TGTGCCAGCAGCCCCACGAGACGAGAGACCCAGTACTTC. Translated: CASSPTRRETQYF.